This TCR beta chain was profiled in a study of control samples from healthy donors and cancer patients. The CDR3 loop spans 12 amino acids. V dropped 8 bases and J dropped 4 bases, with 11 bases sitting between them. Germline assignment: CDR1 SNHLY and CDR2 FYNNEI. Only in-frame clones appear in the TCRdb table, and some are missing; sequencing was by immunoSEQ multiplex PCR. The sample yields approximately 60,000 clones, around 93% seen once. The source material was PBMCs. This TCR was sampled from a man aged 25-45 years with colorectal cancer. The gene calls are TRBV2 and TRBJ1-2, with TRBD1 as a possible D gene (5 bases). As DNA, the CDR3 is TGTGCCAGCGGAGAGGGACCCTATGGCTACACCTTC. Its protein product is CASGEGPYGYTF.